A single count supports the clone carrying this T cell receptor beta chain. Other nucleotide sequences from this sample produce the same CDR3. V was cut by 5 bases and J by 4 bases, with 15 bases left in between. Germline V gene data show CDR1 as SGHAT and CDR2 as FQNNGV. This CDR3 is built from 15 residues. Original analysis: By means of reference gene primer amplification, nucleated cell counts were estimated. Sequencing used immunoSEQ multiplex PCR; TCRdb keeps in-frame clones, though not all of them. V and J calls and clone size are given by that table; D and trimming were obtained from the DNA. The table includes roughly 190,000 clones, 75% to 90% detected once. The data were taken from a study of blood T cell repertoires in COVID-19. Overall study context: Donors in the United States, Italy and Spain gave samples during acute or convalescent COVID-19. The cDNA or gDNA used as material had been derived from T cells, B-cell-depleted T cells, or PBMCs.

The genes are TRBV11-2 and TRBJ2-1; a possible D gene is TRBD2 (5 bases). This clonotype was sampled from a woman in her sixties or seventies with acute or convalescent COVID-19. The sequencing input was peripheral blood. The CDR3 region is CASSLSGGSYNEQFF. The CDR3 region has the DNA TGTGCCAGCAGCCTCAGCGGTGGCTCGTACAATGAGCAGTTCTTC.